This entry lists 27 T cell receptor beta chains sequenced from one sample in a study of cytomegalovirus exposure and HLA in healthy donors. Researchers ran the PCR with 60 Vbeta and 13 Jbeta primers. Repertoires were generated with immunoSEQ multiplex PCR, while TCRdb's copy carries only in-frame clones and drops some. The profile shows more than 80,000 clones, around 68% of them singletons. Sequencing used PBMCs. These receptors were obtained from a woman between 40 and 55 years old in good health and CMV-seropositive.

This clone has just a few counts. The chain has TRBV28 and TRBJ2-7; 14 bases agree with TRBD2. The CDR3 is made up of 18 amino acids. The V and J ends lost 3 bases and 0 bases, in that order; junction bases with no gene match: 7. From germline, CDR1 is MDHEN and CDR2 SYDVKM. CDR3 in amino acids: CASSFRIGTSGSSYEQYF. CDR3 in DNA: TGTGCCAGCAGTTTCCGGATCGGGACTAGCGGGAGCTCCTACGAGCAGTACTTC.

This clone was observed a handful of times. This chain connects TRBV11-3 to TRBJ1-2, with D possibly being TRBD1 (5 bases). V lost 3 bases and J lost 3, with 5 bases in between. This CDR3 has 12 amino acids. Germline lookup yields CDR1 SGHNT and CDR2 YENEEA. The CDR3 is CASSLTDYGYTF. DNA for the CDR3: TGTGCCAGCAGCTTGACAGACTATGGCTACACCTTC.

The sample holds a few counts of this clone. This chain joins TRBV2 and TRBJ1-3, with 7 bases matching TRBD1. The CDR3 loop spans 14 amino acids. Losses at the gene ends were 8 bases for V and 4 bases for J; bases not matched to a gene: 8. The germline V gene encodes CDR1 SNHLY and CDR2 FYNNEI. CDR3 region: CASASDRAGNTIYF. The DNA for the CDR3 is TGTGCCAGCGCGAGTGACAGGGCCGGAAACACCATATATTTT. Variable domain in full (rest from reference TRBV2 and TRBJ1-3): EPEVTQTPSHQVTQMGQEVILRCVPISNHLYFYWYRQILGQKVEFLVSFYNNEISEKSEIFDDQFSVERPDGSNFTLKIRSTKLEDSAMYFCASASDRAGNTIYFGEGSWLTVV.

V and J are TRBV5-1 and TRBJ2-7; 10 bases line up with TRBD1. V shed 3 bases, J shed 5 bases, and the junction held 5 bases outside the gene matches. Germline lookup yields CDR1 SGHRS and CDR2 YFSETQ. This CDR3 is built from 14 residues. The CDR3 DNA is TGCGCCAGCAGCTCCGGACAGGGGGTCAACGAGCAGTACTTC. It codes for CASSSGQGVNEQYF.

The chain has TRBV11-2 and TRBJ1-1; 8 nucleotides match TRBD1. V shed 5 bases and J 4 bases; nucleotides not matched to a gene: 6. The CDR3 spans 14 residues. CDR1 and CDR2 (germline): SGHAT, FQNNGV. CDR3 loop: CASSPQGAGTEAFF. Here the CDR3 DNA reads TGTGCCAGCAGCCCCCAGGGGGCGGGCACTGAAGCTTTCTTT.

V gene TRBV7-3 combines with J gene TRBJ2-1, with a possible D match to TRBD2 (6 bases). The CDR3 is made up of 15 amino acids. With 5 bases removed from V and 0 bases from J, the gap between germline ends came to 11 bases. Germline-derived CDR1 and CDR2 are SGHTA and FQGTGA. The CDR3 is CASSQGLSSYNEQFF. DNA of the CDR3: TGTGCCAGCAGCCAGGGACTTAGCTCCTACAATGAGCAGTTCTTC.

The chain carries TRBV5-5 and TRBJ2-7; 14 bases align to TRBD2. The germline gives CDR1 SGHKS, CDR2 YYEKEE (reference sequence). V lost 4 bases and J lost 0; bases outside the gene matches: 3. There are 16 residues in the CDR3. The CDR3, as DNA: TGTGCCAGCAGCCGACTAGCGGGAGGGAGCTCCTACGAGCAGTACTTC. Residues: CASSRLAGGSSYEQYF.

This chain joins TRBV27 and TRBJ2-4; no reliable D call. Germline CDR1 MNHEY, CDR2 SMNVEV (reference sequence). Trimming shortened V by 6 bases and J by 5 bases, and 5 bases separated the two germline ends. The CDR3 has 11 amino acids. For the CDR3, the DNA is TGTGCCAGCAGGACTCAAAACATTCAGTACTTC. As protein: CASRTQNIQYF.

V is TRBV2 and J is TRBJ2-2, with 8 bases aligning to TRBD2. The CDR3 runs 15 residues. The germline V gene encodes CDR1 SNHLY and CDR2 FYNNEI. V gave up 5 bases and J gave up 4 bases; unmatched junction bases: 6. The CDR3 bases are TGTGCCAGCAGTATAAGGACTAGCCCCACCGGGGAGCTGTTTTTT. Amino acid sequence: CASSIRTSPTGELFF.

V gene TRBV29-1 combines with J gene TRBJ2-7; 8 bases agree with TRBD2. J was trimmed by 1 base and V by 7 bases; bases with no gene match: 9. Per germline, CDR1 SQVTM and CDR2 ANQGSEA. The length of the CDR3 is 14 residues. CDR3 sequence (DNA): TGCAGCGCTGCGGGGGGCGCTTCTTCCTACGAGCAGTACTTC. This codes for CSAAGGASSYEQYF.

This chain links TRBV28 with TRBJ2-1, with 9 bases matching TRBD2. Trimming took 4 bases from V and 6 from J; bases not matched to a gene: 7. Germline assignment: CDR1 MDHEN and CDR2 SYDVKM. The CDR3 is 15 residues long. The CDR3 DNA sequence: TGTGCCAGCAGTTCGAGCGGGAGGATCGGCAATGAGCAGTTCTTC. This encodes CASSSSGRIGNEQFF.

The chain is built from TRBV15 and TRBJ2-5, with D possibly matching TRBD2 (5 bases). Germline loops: CDR1 LNHNV, CDR2 YYDKDF (reference sequence). This CDR3 comprises 15 residues. Trimming took off 4 bases at V and 3 bases at J, with 15 bases between the two ends. DNA for the CDR3: TGTGCCACCAGCATGATGACCCGGACTGAAGAGACCCAGTACTTC. It yields the protein CATSMMTRTEETQYF.

This clone turned up a few times. V usage is TRBV28 and J usage is TRBJ1-2; D might be TRBD1 (6 bases). Trimming shortened V by 6 bases and J by 3 bases, and 11 bases separated the two germline ends. The CDR3 is made up of 13 amino acids. Looked up from germline, CDR1 is MDHEN and CDR2 is SYDVKM. The CDR3 bases are TGTGCCAGCAGCCTACAGGGAGACTATGGCTACACCTTC. This sequence encodes CASSLQGDYGYTF.

The chain couples TRBV10-3 to TRBJ2-3; D perhaps matches TRBD1 (7 bases). Looked up from germline, CDR1 is ENHRY and CDR2 is SYGVKD. CDR3 length equals 15 residues. V lost 6 bases, J lost 4 bases, and 17 bases lay in between. The CDR3 DNA is TGTGCCATCAGAGGAGGGGGCGCGGATTCAGATACGCAGTATTTT. Its protein product is CAIRGGGADSDTQYF.

CDR3 in amino acids: CASSPGGKWNTEAFF. The DNA for the CDR3 is TGTGCCAGCAGCCCAGGGGGTAAGTGGAACACTGAAGCTTTCTTT. The V call is TRBV27, the J call TRBJ1-1; 7 positions match TRBD1. The CDR3 has 15 amino acids. V lost 6 bases, J lost 1 base, and 8 bases stayed unmatched. Per the germline V gene, CDR1 is MNHEY and CDR2 is SMNVEV (reference sequence).

The gene calls are TRBV9 and TRBJ2-2, with D perhaps matching TRBD1 (6 bases). Trimming pared 7 bases from V and 4 bases from J, leaving 17 bases between. The CDR3 length is 15 residues. The germline CDR1 and CDR2 sequences are SGDLS and YYNGEE. The CDR3 sequence is CASPLGQGITGELFF. The DNA of the CDR3 is TGTGCCAGCCCCTTAGGGCAGGGGATCACCGGGGAGCTGTTTTTT. Together with reference TRBV9 and TRBJ2-2, the CDR3 gives the full variable domain: DSGVTQTPKHLITATGQRVTLRCSPRSGDLSVYWYQQSLDQGLQFLIQYYNGEERAKGNILERFSAQQFPDLHSELNLSSLELGDSALYFCASPLGQGITGELFFGEGSRLTVL.

The J gene is TRBJ1-1, the V gene TRBV28; D perhaps matches TRBD1 (5 bases). The CDR3 contains 16 residues. V lost 2 bases, J lost 4 bases, and 17 bases lay in between. The germline gives CDR1 MDHEN, CDR2 SYDVKM. This chain's CDR3 is CASSLVPNTGGTEAFF. The CDR3 DNA reads TGTGCCAGCAGTTTAGTTCCCAACACCGGGGGCACTGAAGCTTTCTTT.

V usage is TRBV2 and J usage is TRBJ2-7; 7 nucleotides match TRBD1. Losses at the gene ends were 1 base for V and 0 bases for J; bases not matched to a gene: 3. CDR1 and CDR2 (germline): SNHLY, FYNNEI. This CDR3 has 15 amino acids. In DNA, the CDR3 is TGTGCCAGCAGTGAAGGAGGGGGCTCCTCCTACGAGCAGTACTTC. Translated: CASSEGGGSSYEQYF. The full variable domain, in which reference TRBV2 and TRBJ2-7 provide the parts outside the CDR3, is EPEVTQTPSHQVTQMGQEVILRCVPISNHLYFYWYRQILGQKVEFLVSFYNNEISEKSEIFDDQFSVERPDGSNFTLKIRSTKLEDSAMYFCASSEGGGSSYEQYFGPGTRLTVT.

This sequence joins TRBV27 and TRBJ2-2; D not certain. CDR3 length equals 14 residues. Germline CDR1 MNHEY, CDR2 SMNVEV (reference sequence). V was clipped by 5 bases and J by 9 bases, with 16 bases between them. The CDR3 region has the DNA TGTGCCAGCAGTCCCGGTATCTCCGGTTGGGAGCTGTTTTTT. Its protein product is CASSPGISGWELFF.

The V call is TRBV28, the J call TRBJ2-1, with D tentatively TRBD1 (6 bases). Germline CDR1 reads MDHEN; CDR2 reads SYDVKM. CDR3 length equals 12 residues. Trimming took off 1 base at V and 10 bases at J, with 8 bases between the two ends. The CDR3 DNA is TGTGCCAGCAGTTTATTGGGGGCGGAGCAGTTCTTC. Its translation: CASSLLGAEQFF.

V is TRBV7-9 and J is TRBJ2-3, with 10 positions matching TRBD2. V gave up 5 bases and J gave up 2 bases; unmatched junction bases: 7. This CDR3 contains 16 residues. Looked up from germline, CDR1 is SEHNR and CDR2 is FQNEAQ (reference sequence). The CDR3 here is CASSPGTSGVTDTQYF. The CDR3 nucleotides read TGTGCCAGCAGCCCGGGAACTAGCGGGGTCACAGATACGCAGTATTTT. Full variable domain (missing parts from reference TRBV7-9 and TRBJ2-3): DTGVSQNPRHKITKRGQNVTFRCDPISEHNRLYWYRQTLGQGPEFLTYFQNEAQLEKSRLLSDRFSAERPKGSFSTLEIQRTEQGDSAMYLCASSPGTSGVTDTQYFGPGTRLTVL.

The chain employs TRBV2 and TRBJ2-5, with D perhaps TRBD2 (5 bases). V was clipped by 6 bases and J by 2 bases, with 13 bases between them. The CDR3 is 14 residues long. Germline-derived CDR1 and CDR2 are SNHLY and FYNNEI. In DNA form, the CDR3 reads TGTGCCAGCAGGAGAATAGAGGGTCAAGAGACCCAGTACTTC. Protein product: CASRRIEGQETQYF.

This clone has just a few counts. This sequence joins TRBV7-2 and TRBJ1-1, with D possibly TRBD1 on 5 matching bases. V was trimmed by 3 bases and J by 4 bases, leaving 12 bases between them. The CDR3 extends over 14 amino acids. CDR1 SGHTA and CDR2 FQGNSA come from the germline V gene. The CDR3 reads CASSLVAQGTEAFF. DNA for the CDR3: TGTGCCAGCAGCTTGGTTGCCCAGGGCACTGAAGCTTTCTTT.

The chain links TRBV4-2 to TRBJ2-3; weak D call: TRBD2 (5 bases). CDR1 LGHNA and CDR2 YNFKEQ come from the germline V gene. This CDR3 comprises 17 residues. V lost 0 bases to trimming and J lost 1 base, with 14 bases between them. Here the CDR3 reads CASSQDPTGKGTDTQYF. The CDR3 nucleotides read TGTGCCAGCAGCCAAGATCCCACCGGGAAAGGCACAGATACGCAGTATTTT.

The rearrangement links TRBV5-1 to TRBJ1-1; 12 nucleotides line up with TRBD1. Unmatched junction bases numbered 8, after V lost 4 bases and J lost 7 bases. This CDR3 is built from 15 residues. The germline V gene encodes CDR1 SGHRS and CDR2 YFSETQ. The chain's CDR3 is CASSRSGTGGLEAFF. The CDR3 DNA follows: TGCGCCAGCAGCAGATCCGGGACAGGGGGCCTTGAAGCTTTCTTT. Full variable domain (remainder filled in from reference TRBV5-1 and TRBJ1-1): KAGVTQTPRYLIKTRGQQVTLSCSPISGHRSVSWYQQTPGQGLQFLFEYFSETQRNKGNFPGRFSGRQFSNSRSEMNVSTLELGDSALYLCASSRSGTGGLEAFFGQGTRLTVV.

This chain joins TRBV27 and TRBJ2-5, with TRBD2 identical over 9 bases. CDR3 size: 14 residues. The V and J ends lost 4 bases and 4 bases, in that order; junction bases with no gene match: 4. Germline assignment: CDR1 MNHEY and CDR2 SMNVEV (reference sequence). The CDR3 reads CASSSGGRGETQYF. The CDR3 DNA follows: TGTGCCAGCAGTTCGGGCGGGAGGGGAGAGACCCAGTACTTC.

The V gene is TRBV29-1, the J gene TRBJ2-3, with unresolved D. The CDR3 has 12 amino acids. Germline assignment: CDR1 SQVTM and CDR2 ANQGSEA. V lost 4 bases and J 4 bases, leaving 9 bases between the germline ends. CDR3 sequence (DNA): TGCAGCGTTGCAGAGCTAGCAGATACGCAGTATTTT. Translation gives CSVAELADTQYF.